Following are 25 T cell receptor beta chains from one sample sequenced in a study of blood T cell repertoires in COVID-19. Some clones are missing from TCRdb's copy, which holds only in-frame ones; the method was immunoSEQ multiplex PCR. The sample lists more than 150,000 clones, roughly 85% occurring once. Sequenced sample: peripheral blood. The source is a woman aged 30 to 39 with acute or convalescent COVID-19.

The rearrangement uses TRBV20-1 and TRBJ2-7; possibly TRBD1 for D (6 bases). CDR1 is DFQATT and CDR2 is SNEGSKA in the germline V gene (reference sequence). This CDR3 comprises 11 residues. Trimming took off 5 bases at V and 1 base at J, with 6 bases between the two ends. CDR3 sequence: CSAGTSYEQYF. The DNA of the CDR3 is TGCAGTGCTGGGACATCCTACGAGCAGTACTTC.

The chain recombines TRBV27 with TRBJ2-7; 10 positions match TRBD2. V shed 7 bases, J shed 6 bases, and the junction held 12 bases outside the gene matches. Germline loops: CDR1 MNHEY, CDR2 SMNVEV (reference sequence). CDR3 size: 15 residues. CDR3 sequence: CASTSPLAGEGEQYF. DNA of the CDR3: TGTGCCAGCACTTCCCCCCTAGCGGGAGAGGGCGAGCAGTACTTC.

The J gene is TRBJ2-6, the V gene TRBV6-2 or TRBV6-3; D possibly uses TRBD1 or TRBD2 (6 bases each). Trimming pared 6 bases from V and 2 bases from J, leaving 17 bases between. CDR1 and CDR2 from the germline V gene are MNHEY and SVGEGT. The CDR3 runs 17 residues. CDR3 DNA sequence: TGTGCCAGCAGCCCGGGGGCCAGAGGTACTGGGGCCAACGTCCTGACTTTC. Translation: CASSPGARGTGANVLTF.

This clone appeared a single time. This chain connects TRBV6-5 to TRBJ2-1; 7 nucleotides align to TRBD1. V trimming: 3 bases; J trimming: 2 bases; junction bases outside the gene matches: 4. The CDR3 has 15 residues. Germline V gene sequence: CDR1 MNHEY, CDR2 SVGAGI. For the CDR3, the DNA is TGTGCCAGCAGTTATAAGGGGGCTCCCTACAATGAGCAGTTCTTC. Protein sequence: CASSYKGAPYNEQFF.

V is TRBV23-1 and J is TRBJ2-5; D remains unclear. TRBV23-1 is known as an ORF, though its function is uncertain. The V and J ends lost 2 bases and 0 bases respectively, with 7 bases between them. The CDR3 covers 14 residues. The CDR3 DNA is TGCGCCAGCAGTCAAGAACTCTACCAAGAGACCCAGTACTTC. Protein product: CASSQELYQETQYF.

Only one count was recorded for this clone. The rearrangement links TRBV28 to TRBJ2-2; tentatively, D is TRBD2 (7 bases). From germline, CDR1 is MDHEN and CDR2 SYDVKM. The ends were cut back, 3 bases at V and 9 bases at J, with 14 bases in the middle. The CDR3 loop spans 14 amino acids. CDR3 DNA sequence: TGTGCCAGCAGTTTCGCCCCGGGGGGCCGGGAGCTGTTTTTT. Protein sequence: CASSFAPGGRELFF.

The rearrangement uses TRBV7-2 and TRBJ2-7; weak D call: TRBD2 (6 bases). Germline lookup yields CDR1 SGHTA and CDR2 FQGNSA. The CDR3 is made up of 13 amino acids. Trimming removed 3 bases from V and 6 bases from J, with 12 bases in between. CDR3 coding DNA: TGTGCCAGCAGCTTGGGGACTGGGGGCGAGCAGTACTTC. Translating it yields CASSLGTGGEQYF.

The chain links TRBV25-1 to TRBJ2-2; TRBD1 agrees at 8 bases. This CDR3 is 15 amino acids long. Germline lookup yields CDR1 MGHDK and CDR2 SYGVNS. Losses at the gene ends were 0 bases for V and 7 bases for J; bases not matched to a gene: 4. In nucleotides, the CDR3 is TGTGCCAGCAGTGAATACTACAGGGGGGTCGGGGAGCTGTTTTTT. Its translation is CASSEYYRGVGELFF.

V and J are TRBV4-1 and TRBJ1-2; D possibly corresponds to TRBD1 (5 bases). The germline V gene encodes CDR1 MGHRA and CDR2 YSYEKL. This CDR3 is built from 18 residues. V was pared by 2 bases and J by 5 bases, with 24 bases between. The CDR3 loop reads CASSQSPLGGYLDYGYTF. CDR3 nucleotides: TGCGCCAGCAGCCAATCGCCCCTGGGGGGGTACCTGGATTATGGCTACACCTTC.

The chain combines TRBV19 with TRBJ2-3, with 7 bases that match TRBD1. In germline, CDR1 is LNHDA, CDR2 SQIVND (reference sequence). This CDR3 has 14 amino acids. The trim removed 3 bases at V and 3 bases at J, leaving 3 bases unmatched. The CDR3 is CASSIPTGTDTQYF. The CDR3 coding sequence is TGTGCCAGTAGTATCCCGACAGGGACAGATACGCAGTATTTT. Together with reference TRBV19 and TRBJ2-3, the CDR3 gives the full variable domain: DGGITQSPKYLFRKEGQNVTLSCEQNLNHDAMYWYRQDPGQGLRLIYYSQIVNDFQKGDIAEGYSVSREKKESFPLTVTSAQKNPTAFYLCASSIPTGTDTQYFGPGTRLTVL.

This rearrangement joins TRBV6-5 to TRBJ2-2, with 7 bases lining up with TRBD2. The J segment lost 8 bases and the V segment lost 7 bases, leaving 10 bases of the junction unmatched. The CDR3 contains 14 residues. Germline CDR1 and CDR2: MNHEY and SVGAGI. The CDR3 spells CASNLLRGGGELFF. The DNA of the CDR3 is TGTGCCAGCAACCTCCTTCGGGGAGGGGGGGAGCTGTTTTTT.

CDR3 sequence: CASSPLGLAGGGTGELFF. The CDR3 DNA is TGTGCCAGCTCACCACTGGGACTAGCGGGAGGCGGAACCGGGGAGCTGTTTTTT. The V gene is TRBV18, the J gene TRBJ2-2, with TRBD2 matching 15 bases. V was clipped by 1 base and J by 5 bases; unmatched bases: 5. This CDR3 contains 18 residues. Germline loops: CDR1 KGHSH, CDR2 LQKENI.

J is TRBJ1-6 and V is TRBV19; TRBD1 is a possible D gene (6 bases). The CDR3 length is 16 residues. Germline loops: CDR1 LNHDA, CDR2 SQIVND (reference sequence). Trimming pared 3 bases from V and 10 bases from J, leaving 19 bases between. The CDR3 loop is CASSMRGAYPGSPLHF. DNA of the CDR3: TGTGCCAGTAGTATGCGGGGGGCCTACCCAGGCTCACCCCTCCACTTT.

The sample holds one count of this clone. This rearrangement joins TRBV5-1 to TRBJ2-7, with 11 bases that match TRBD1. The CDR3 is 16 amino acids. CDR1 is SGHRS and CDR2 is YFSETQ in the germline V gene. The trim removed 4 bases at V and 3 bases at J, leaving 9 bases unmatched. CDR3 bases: TGCGCCAGCAGCGCGGGGCCCGGGACAGGGGGCTACGAGCAGTACTTC. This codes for CASSAGPGTGGYEQYF. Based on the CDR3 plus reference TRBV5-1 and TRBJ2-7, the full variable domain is KAGVTQTPRYLIKTRGQQVTLSCSPISGHRSVSWYQQTPGQGLQFLFEYFSETQRNKGNFPGRFSGRQFSNSRSEMNVSTLELGDSALYLCASSAGPGTGGYEQYFGPGTRLTVT.

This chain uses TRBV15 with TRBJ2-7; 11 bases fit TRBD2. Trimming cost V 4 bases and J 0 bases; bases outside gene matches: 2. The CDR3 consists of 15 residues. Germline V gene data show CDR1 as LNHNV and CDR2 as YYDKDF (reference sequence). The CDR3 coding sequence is TGTGCCACCAGCACAGGGACTAGCGGCTCCTACGAGCAGTACTTC. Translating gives CATSTGTSGSYEQYF.

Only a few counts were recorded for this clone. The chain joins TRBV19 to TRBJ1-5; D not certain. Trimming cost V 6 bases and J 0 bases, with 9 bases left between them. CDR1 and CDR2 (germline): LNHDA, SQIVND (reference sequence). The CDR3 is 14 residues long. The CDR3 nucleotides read TGTGCCAGTAGCCGGGAGTATAGCAATCAGCCCCAGCATTTT. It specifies CASSREYSNQPQHF.

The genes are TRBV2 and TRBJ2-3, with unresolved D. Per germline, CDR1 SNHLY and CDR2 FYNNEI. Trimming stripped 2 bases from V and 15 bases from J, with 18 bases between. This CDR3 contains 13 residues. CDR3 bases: TGTGCCAGCAGTGAATCGTGGAGCGTACCTCAATATTTT. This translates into CASSESWSVPQYF.

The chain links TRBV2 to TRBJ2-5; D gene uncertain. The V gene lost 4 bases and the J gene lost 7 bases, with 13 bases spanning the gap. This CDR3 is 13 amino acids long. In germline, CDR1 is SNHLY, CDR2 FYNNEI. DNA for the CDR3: TGTGCCAGCAGTGGGGCCCAGGTCGGGACCCAGTACTTC. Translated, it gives CASSGAQVGTQYF.

The CDR3 DNA sequence: TGTGCCAGCACGAACCGTTTTACGGATGGCTACACCTTC. Translation: CASTNRFTDGYTF. The rearrangement links TRBV6-5 to TRBJ1-2; unclear D gene. This CDR3 is 13 amino acids long. V was cut by 7 bases and J by 6 bases, with 15 bases left in between. The germline gives CDR1 MNHEY, CDR2 SVGAGI.

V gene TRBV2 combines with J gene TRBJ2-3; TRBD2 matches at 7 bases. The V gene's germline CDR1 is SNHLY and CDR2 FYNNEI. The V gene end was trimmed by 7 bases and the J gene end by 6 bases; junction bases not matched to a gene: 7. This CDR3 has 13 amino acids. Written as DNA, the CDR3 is TGTGCCAGCACCGGGGACTATTCGGATACGCAGTATTTT. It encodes CASTGDYSDTQYF.

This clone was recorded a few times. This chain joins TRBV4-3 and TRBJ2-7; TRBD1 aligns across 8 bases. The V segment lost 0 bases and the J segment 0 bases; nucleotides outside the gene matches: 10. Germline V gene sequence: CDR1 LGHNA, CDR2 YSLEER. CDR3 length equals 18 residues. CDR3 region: CASSQDLYNTGGSYEQYF. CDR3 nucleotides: TGCGCCAGCAGCCAAGATCTATATAATACAGGGGGCTCCTACGAGCAGTACTTC.

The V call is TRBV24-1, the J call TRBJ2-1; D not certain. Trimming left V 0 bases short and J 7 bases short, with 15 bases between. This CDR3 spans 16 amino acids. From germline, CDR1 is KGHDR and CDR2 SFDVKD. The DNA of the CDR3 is TGTGCCACCAGTGATTTGTCCGTAACCGCCCTAAATGAGCAGTTCTTC. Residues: CATSDLSVTALNEQFF.

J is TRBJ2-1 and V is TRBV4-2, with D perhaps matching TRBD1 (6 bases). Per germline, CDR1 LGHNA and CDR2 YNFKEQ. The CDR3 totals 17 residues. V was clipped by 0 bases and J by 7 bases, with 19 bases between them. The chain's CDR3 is CASSQDLEDRTWNEQFF. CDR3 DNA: TGTGCCAGCAGCCAAGATCTGGAGGACAGAACCTGGAATGAGCAGTTCTTC.

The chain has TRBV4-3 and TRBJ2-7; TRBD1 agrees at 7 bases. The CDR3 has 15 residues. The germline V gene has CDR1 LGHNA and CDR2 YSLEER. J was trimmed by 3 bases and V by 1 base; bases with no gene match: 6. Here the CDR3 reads CASSQAGGWDYEQYF. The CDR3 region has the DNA TGCGCCAGCAGCCAAGCAGGGGGATGGGACTACGAGCAGTACTTC.

The CDR3 loop reads CAWSLQGAKINSPLHF. In DNA form, the CDR3 reads TGTGCCTGGTCTCTGCAGGGGGCGAAGATCAATTCACCCCTCCACTTT. The chain employs TRBV30 and TRBJ1-6, with TRBD1 matching over 8 bases. The CDR3 totals 16 residues. Trimming at V came to 5 bases and at J to 7 bases, leaving 13 bases not matched to a gene. Germline V gene sequence: CDR1 GTSNPN, CDR2 SVGIG (reference sequence).